This T cell receptor beta chain was profiled in a study of cytomegalovirus exposure and HLA in healthy donors. Clones were read by immunoSEQ multiplex PCR, and TCRdb kept only the in-frame ones, dropping some. The sample includes about 110,000 clones, roughly 95% seen only once; the top ten take around 0.65%. Germline loops: CDR1 MNHEY, CDR2 SVGAGI. The CDR3 has 15 residues. Trimming pared 6 bases from V and 0 bases from J, leaving 15 bases between. Sequencing was done on a sample of PBMCs. V usage is TRBV6-5 and J usage is TRBJ2-7, with D tentatively TRBD1 (5 bases). This TCR derives from a woman between 18 and 29 years old in good health and CMV-seronegative. The CDR3 DNA sequence: TGTGCCAGCAGCTCCCCCCGTAGGGGCTCCTACGAGCAGTACTTC. Translating it yields CASSSPRRGSYEQYF.